Here is one T cell receptor (beta chain) with its context. The antigen is unknown. The sample belongs to a study of shared clonotypes between healthy human individuals. General observations from the study: On the whole, naive subsets had larger estimated richness than memory subsets had. About 4.5% of naive CD4 clonotypes were common to a handful of donors.

Donation came from healthy HIV-negative adults that had no recent acute infections or vaccinations. The CDR3 runs 15 residues. Germline CDR1 reads MGHRA; CDR2 reads YSYEKL. V gave up 0 bases and J gave up 9 bases, with 15 bases separating them. Repertoires were generated with immunoSEQ multiplex PCR, while TCRdb's copy carries only in-frame clones and drops some. The sample has around 700,000 clones, roughly 78% seen once. This TCR was sampled from a woman in her 30s in good health. Specimen: memory CD4+ T cells sorted from blood. Subset indicated: CD45RA-negative fraction. The J gene is TRBJ1-5, the V gene TRBV4-1, with D hard to call. The CDR3 DNA reads as TGCGCCAGCAGCCAAGATCAGGTGCCGGATTGGCCCCAGCATTTT. It yields the protein CASSQDQVPDWPQHF.